Listed below are T cell receptor beta chains from one sample, sequenced in a study of blood T cells in healthy people across ages. MiXCR, run by TCRdb on the 5' RACE reads, gives a single entry per CDR3 protein. The sample carries approximately 2,000,000 distinct CDR3 sequences, around 40% recorded once. The source material was blood. These receptors came from a human donor in good health. CDR3s include the opening cysteine and the closing phenylalanine or tryptophan. The D gene is left open where the match is weak. Some rows mark clone size as missing; the rest say once, few, many or name a class of expanded clone.

d_call: NA; v_call: TRBV20-1; j_call: TRBJ2-1; clone_size: NA; cdr3_aa: CSAALGGPFQNEQFF; cdr3_nt: TGCAGTGCTGCCCTCGGGGGGCCCTTTCAAAATGAGCAGTTCTTC
d_call: NA; v_call: TRBV15; j_call: TRBJ1-5; clone_size: NA; cdr3_aa: CATSRPLGGGRKYSNQPQHF; cdr3_nt: TGTGCCACCAGCAGACCTCTCGGGGGGGGACGGAAATATAGCAATCAGCCCCAGCATTTT
d_call: NA; v_call: TRBV12-3/TRBV12-4; j_call: TRBJ1-4; clone_size: NA; cdr3_aa: CASSFEGMGEKLFF; cdr3_nt: TGTGCCAGCAGTTTCGAAGGGATGGGCGAAAAACTGTTTTTT
d_call: NA; v_call: TRBV20-1; j_call: TRBJ2-1; clone_size: few; cdr3_aa: CSGREDGEQFF; cdr3_nt: TGCAGTGGAAGGGAAGATGGTGAGCAGTTCTTC
d_call: NA; v_call: TRBV4-2; j_call: TRBJ1-4; clone_size: NA; cdr3_aa: CTSSQDGTPNEKLFF; cdr3_nt: TGTACCAGCAGCCAAGATGGGACTCCTAATGAAAAACTGTTTTTT
d_call: TRBD1; v_call: TRBV5-8; j_call: TRBJ2-1; clone_size: NA; cdr3_aa: CASRRDRDTHNEQFF; cdr3_nt: TGTGCCAGCAGGAGGGACAGGGACACCCACAATGAGCAGTTCTTC
d_call: NA; v_call: TRBV7-9; j_call: TRBJ2-5; clone_size: NA; cdr3_aa: CTSSLAKDMETQYF; cdr3_nt: TGTACCAGCAGCTTAGCGAAGGATATGGAGACCCAGTACTTC
d_call: NA; v_call: TRBV6-6; j_call: TRBJ2-1; clone_size: few; cdr3_aa: CASRDDDPYNEQFF; cdr3_nt: TGTGCCAGCAGAGATGACGACCCCTACAATGAGCAGTTCTTC
d_call: TRBD2; v_call: TRBV5-1; j_call: TRBJ2-3; clone_size: NA; cdr3_aa: CASSFGAGGLISTDTQYF; cdr3_nt: TGCGCCAGCAGCTTTGGGGCGGGGGGCCTAATCAGCACAGATACGCAGTATTTT
d_call: NA; v_call: TRBV10-3; j_call: TRBJ2-1; clone_size: few; cdr3_aa: CAISGGLTITTNLGEQFF; cdr3_nt: TGTGCCATCTCGGGGGGCCTTACTATAACCACCAACTTGGGTGAGCAGTTCTTC
d_call: NA; v_call: TRBV29-1; j_call: TRBJ1-1; clone_size: NA; cdr3_aa: CSAVTDIPNTEAFF; cdr3_nt: TGCAGCGCAGTAACGGACATACCGAACACTGAAGCTTTCTTT
d_call: TRBD2; v_call: TRBV9; j_call: TRBJ2-5; clone_size: NA; cdr3_aa: CASSVERGETQYF; cdr3_nt: TGTGCCAGCAGCGTAGAGCGGGGGGAGACCCAGTACTTC
d_call: NA; v_call: TRBV12-3/TRBV12-4; j_call: TRBJ1-5; clone_size: NA; cdr3_aa: CASSFRQVLNQPQHF; cdr3_nt: TGTGCCAGCAGTTTTAGGCAGGTCCTTAATCAGCCCCAGCATTTT
d_call: NA; v_call: TRBV6-2/TRBV6-3; j_call: TRBJ2-7; clone_size: few; cdr3_aa: CASSIPMGEQYF; cdr3_nt: TGTGCCAGCAGTATCCCGATGGGGGAGCAGTACTTC
d_call: NA; v_call: TRBV3-1; j_call: TRBJ2-3; clone_size: NA; cdr3_aa: CASSQEDRKQYF; cdr3_nt: TGTGCCAGCAGCCAAGAAGACAGAAAACAGTATTTT
d_call: NA; v_call: TRBV4-3; j_call: TRBJ2-7; clone_size: NA; cdr3_aa: CASSQVLASEQYF; cdr3_nt: TGCGCCAGCAGCCAAGTGCTAGCAAGCGAGCAGTACTTC
d_call: NA; v_call: TRBV12-3/TRBV12-4; j_call: TRBJ2-5; clone_size: few; cdr3_aa: CASSREGWGTQYF; cdr3_nt: TGTGCCAGCAGTCGCGAAGGGTGGGGGACCCAGTACTTC
d_call: TRBD1; v_call: TRBV29-1; j_call: TRBJ2-7; clone_size: NA; cdr3_aa: CSVTTGGTGYEQYF; cdr3_nt: TGCAGCGTGACGACAGGGGGCACAGGTTACGAGCAGTACTTC
d_call: NA; v_call: TRBV1; j_call: TRBJ1-5; clone_size: NA; cdr3_aa: CTSSLGQGQGDPQHF; cdr3_nt: TGCACCAGCAGCCTGGGTCAGGGACAGGGGGATCCCCAGCATTTT
d_call: NA; v_call: TRBV20-1; j_call: TRBJ2-1; clone_size: NA; cdr3_aa: CSATKPPSEQFF; cdr3_nt: TGCAGTGCTACCAAGCCCCCTAGTGAGCAGTTCTTC
d_call: NA; v_call: TRBV6-2/TRBV6-3; j_call: TRBJ2-2; clone_size: NA; cdr3_aa: CASSSPGRPRGLFF; cdr3_nt: TGTGCCAGCAGTTCCCCGGGACGGCCGCGGGGGCTGTTTTTT
d_call: NA; v_call: TRBV20-1; j_call: TRBJ2-3; clone_size: NA; cdr3_aa: CSADGGTDTQYF; cdr3_nt: TGCAGTGCTGATGGGGGCACAGATACGCAGTATTTT
d_call: NA; v_call: TRBV20-1; j_call: TRBJ2-3; clone_size: NA; cdr3_aa: CSAPESTDTRYF; cdr3_nt: TGCAGTGCCCCAGAGAGCACAGATACGCGGTATTTT
d_call: NA; v_call: TRBV7-2; j_call: TRBJ2-6; clone_size: few; cdr3_aa: CASSRDSLEANVLTF; cdr3_nt: TGTGCCAGCAGCCGAGACAGTTTGGAAGCCAACGTCCTGACTTTC
d_call: NA; v_call: TRBV10-3; j_call: TRBJ2-1; clone_size: few; cdr3_aa: CAISVGDEQFF; cdr3_nt: TGTGCCATCAGTGTGGGTGATGAGCAGTTCTTC
d_call: NA; v_call: TRBV5-6; j_call: TRBJ2-1; clone_size: NA; cdr3_aa: CASRQSTGHQFF; cdr3_nt: TGTGCCAGCAGACAGTCGACGGGACACCAGTTCTTC
d_call: TRBD1; v_call: TRBV24-1; j_call: TRBJ2-3; clone_size: NA; cdr3_aa: CATSGGTGPDTQYF; cdr3_nt: TGTGCCACCAGCGGAGGGACAGGGCCAGATACGCAGTATTTT
d_call: NA; v_call: TRBV12-3/TRBV12-4; j_call: TRBJ2-1; clone_size: NA; cdr3_aa: CASSLKAAAYNEQFF; cdr3_nt: TGTGCCAGCAGTTTAAAAGCGGCCGCCTACAATGAGCAGTTCTTC
d_call: NA; v_call: TRBV5-1; j_call: TRBJ2-7; clone_size: few; cdr3_aa: CASSLSALVTYEQYF; cdr3_nt: TGCGCCAGCAGCTTGTCGGCTCTGGTGACCTACGAGCAGTACTTC
d_call: TRBD2; v_call: TRBV6-1; j_call: TRBJ2-1; clone_size: NA; cdr3_aa: CATGRGENNEQFF; cdr3_nt: TGTGCCACCGGGAGGGGGGAGAACAATGAGCAGTTCTTC
d_call: TRBD1; v_call: TRBV24-1; j_call: TRBJ1-2; clone_size: NA; cdr3_aa: CATSDLTTGDLGGYTF; cdr3_nt: TGTGCCACCAGTGATCTTACGACAGGGGACCTAGGTGGCTACACCTTC
d_call: TRBD2; v_call: TRBV5-6; j_call: TRBJ2-3; clone_size: NA; cdr3_aa: CASSSRLAGGHTDTQYF; cdr3_nt: TGTGCCAGCAGCTCTCGACTAGCGGGGGGGCACACAGATACGCAGTATTTT
d_call: TRBD1; v_call: TRBV20-1; j_call: TRBJ2-7; clone_size: NA; cdr3_aa: CSAPKFDRAQSSYEQYF; cdr3_nt: TGCAGTGCGCCAAAATTCGACAGGGCTCAAAGCTCCTACGAGCAGTACTTC
d_call: TRBD1; v_call: TRBV3-1; j_call: TRBJ1-4; clone_size: few; cdr3_aa: CASSQDSGGWTGATREKLFF; cdr3_nt: TGTGCCAGCAGCCAAGATTCCGGTGGTTGGACAGGCGCAACCCGTGAAAAACTGTTTTTT
d_call: NA; v_call: TRBV10-3; j_call: TRBJ1-1; clone_size: NA; cdr3_aa: CAISELTDYTEAFF; cdr3_nt: TGTGCCATCAGTGAGTTAACAGATTACACTGAAGCTTTCTTT
d_call: NA; v_call: TRBV7-3; j_call: TRBJ2-1; clone_size: few; cdr3_aa: CASSLNPGHEQFF; cdr3_nt: TGTGCCAGCAGCTTAAACCCAGGTCATGAGCAGTTCTTC
d_call: TRBD1; v_call: TRBV29-1; j_call: TRBJ2-3; clone_size: NA; cdr3_aa: CSVHRGLTDTQYF; cdr3_nt: TGCAGCGTCCACAGGGGGCTCACAGATACGCAGTATTTT
d_call: NA; v_call: TRBV4-3; j_call: TRBJ1-2; clone_size: once; cdr3_aa: CASSQDLGPSYGYTF; cdr3_nt: TGCGCCAGCAGCCAAGATCTGGGACCCTCTTATGGCTACACCTTC
d_call: TRBD1; v_call: TRBV10-3; j_call: TRBJ1-5; clone_size: NA; cdr3_aa: CAISEGTGGGNQPQHF; cdr3_nt: TGTGCCATCAGTGAGGGGACAGGGGGCGGCAATCAGCCCCAGCATTTT
d_call: NA; v_call: TRBV15; j_call: TRBJ2-1; clone_size: few; cdr3_aa: CATRRGESYNEQFF; cdr3_nt: TGTGCCACCAGACGGGGCGAATCCTACAATGAGCAGTTCTTC
d_call: TRBD1; v_call: TRBV7-2; j_call: TRBJ1-2; clone_size: NA; cdr3_aa: CAGSLGQGYGYTF; cdr3_nt: TGTGCTGGCAGCTTAGGACAGGGGTATGGCTACACCTTC
d_call: TRBD1; v_call: TRBV5-1; j_call: TRBJ1-1; clone_size: few; cdr3_aa: CASHQGDDTEAFF; cdr3_nt: TGCGCCAGCCATCAGGGGGACGACACTGAAGCTTTCTTT
d_call: NA; v_call: TRBV4-3; j_call: TRBJ1-1; clone_size: NA; cdr3_aa: CASSHLEGVVSGAFF; cdr3_nt: TGCGCCAGCAGCCACCTCGAGGGGGTCGTATCGGGAGCTTTCTTT
d_call: NA; v_call: TRBV7-2; j_call: TRBJ1-5; clone_size: NA; cdr3_aa: CASRSTFNQPQHF; cdr3_nt: TGTGCCAGCAGGTCGACTTTCAATCAGCCCCAGCATTTT
d_call: TRBD1; v_call: TRBV20-1; j_call: TRBJ1-2; clone_size: NA; cdr3_aa: CSASPAGTVPRGYTF; cdr3_nt: TGCAGTGCATCGCCAGCGGGGACAGTCCCTAGAGGCTACACCTTC
d_call: NA; v_call: TRBV4-2; j_call: TRBJ1-4; clone_size: NA; cdr3_aa: CASSQSDSYEKLFF; cdr3_nt: TGTGCCAGCAGCCAATCTGACAGTTATGAAAAACTGTTTTTT
d_call: TRBD1; v_call: TRBV20-1; j_call: TRBJ1-6; clone_size: many; cdr3_aa: CSARVPLTGDYSPLHF; cdr3_nt: TGCAGTGCTAGAGTTCCCCTGACAGGGGATTATTCACCCCTCCACTTT
d_call: TRBD1; v_call: TRBV5-5; j_call: TRBJ2-3; clone_size: few; cdr3_aa: CASSRDSPLNPFTDTQYF; cdr3_nt: TGTGCCAGCAGCCGGGACAGCCCCCTCAACCCCTTCACAGATACGCAGTATTTT
d_call: NA; v_call: TRBV5-1; j_call: TRBJ2-1; clone_size: NA; cdr3_aa: CASSLSTDYNEQFF; cdr3_nt: TGCGCCAGCAGCTTATCGACAGACTACAATGAGCAGTTCTTC
d_call: NA; v_call: TRBV12-3/TRBV12-4; j_call: TRBJ1-1; clone_size: NA; cdr3_aa: CASSQGHSVFAAEAFF; cdr3_nt: TGTGCCAGCAGCCAGGGACATTCAGTTTTTGCGGCTGAAGCTTTCTTT
d_call: NA; v_call: TRBV6-2/TRBV6-3; j_call: TRBJ2-5; clone_size: many; cdr3_aa: CASKHALTQSPDQETQYF; cdr3_nt: TGTGCCAGCAAACATGCACTAACACAAAGCCCCGACCAAGAGACCCAGTACTTC
d_call: NA; v_call: TRBV14; j_call: TRBJ2-4; clone_size: NA; cdr3_aa: CASSQVGLLAKNIQYF; cdr3_nt: TGTGCCAGCAGCCAAGTTGGCTTACTAGCCAAAAACATTCAGTACTTC
d_call: TRBD1; v_call: TRBV24-1; j_call: TRBJ1-5; clone_size: NA; cdr3_aa: CATSDHGQGLLQPQHF; cdr3_nt: TGTGCCACCAGTGACCATGGACAGGGTCTACTTCAGCCCCAGCATTTT
d_call: NA; v_call: TRBV14; j_call: TRBJ1-1; clone_size: NA; cdr3_aa: CAGRPDMAFEAFF; cdr3_nt: TGTGCCGGCAGGCCCGATATGGCATTTGAAGCTTTCTTT
d_call: NA; v_call: TRBV20-1; j_call: TRBJ2-1; clone_size: NA; cdr3_aa: CSAATDNEQFF; cdr3_nt: TGCAGTGCTGCTACCGACAATGAGCAGTTCTTC
d_call: TRBD1; v_call: TRBV5-1; j_call: TRBJ2-1; clone_size: few; cdr3_aa: CASSRGQVYNEQFF; cdr3_nt: TGCGCCAGCAGCCGGGGACAGGTCTACAATGAGCAGTTCTTC
d_call: NA; v_call: TRBV29-1; j_call: TRBJ2-4; clone_size: many; cdr3_aa: CSVELSKNIQYF; cdr3_nt: TGCAGCGTTGAACTCTCTAAAAACATTCAGTACTTC
d_call: TRBD2; v_call: TRBV29-1; j_call: TRBJ2-1; clone_size: few; cdr3_aa: CSVVRGGWGDEQFF; cdr3_nt: TGCAGCGTTGTGCGGGGGGGCTGGGGTGATGAGCAGTTCTTC
d_call: NA; v_call: TRBV9; j_call: TRBJ1-2; clone_size: few; cdr3_aa: CASSGPPWGVYGYTF; cdr3_nt: TGTGCCAGCAGCGGACCACCCTGGGGGGTTTACGGCTACACCTTC